Listed here are 19 T cell receptor beta chains from one sample, sequenced in a study of cytomegalovirus exposure and HLA in healthy donors. It was with 60 Vbeta and 13 Jbeta primers that the PCR ran. The data were produced by immunoSEQ multiplex PCR, yet TCRdb's version contains in-frame clones alone and is incomplete. The table lists 75,000 to 95,000 clones, approximately 63% of them singletons, with around 6.6% in the top ten. The specimen was PBMCs. The receptors were sampled from a woman aged 25 to 39 in good health and CMV-seronegative.

This clone was seen a single time. The V call is TRBV29-1, the J call TRBJ1-1; tentatively, D is TRBD1 (5 bases). The CDR3 is made up of 12 amino acids. Trimming cost V 5 bases and J 0 bases, with 7 bases left between them. The germline gives CDR1 SQVTM, CDR2 ANQGSEA. CDR3 in DNA: TGCAGCGTTACAGGATTGAACACTGAAGCTTTCTTT. Its protein is CSVTGLNTEAFF. Full variable domain (outside the CDR3, taken from reference TRBV29-1 and TRBJ1-1): SAVISQKPSRDICQRGTSLTIQCQVDSQVTMMFWYRQQPGQSLTLIATANQGSEATYESGFVIDKFPISRPNLTFSTLTVSNMSPEDSSIYLCSVTGLNTEAFFGQGTRLTVV.

This chain's CDR3 is CASSPASYGYTF. CDR3 in DNA: TGTGCCAGCAGCCCCGCGTCCTATGGCTACACCTTC. V gene TRBV5-4 combines with J gene TRBJ1-2, with D unclear. The CDR3 consists of 12 residues. Trimming pared 4 bases from V and 4 bases from J, leaving 8 bases between. In germline, CDR1 is SGHNT, CDR2 YYREEE (reference sequence).

This clone has a handful of counts. The chain carries TRBV5-1 and TRBJ2-7; 7 nucleotides line up with TRBD2. The CDR3 runs to 13 residues. Germline V gene data show CDR1 as SGHRS and CDR2 as YFSETQ. J gave up 6 bases and V 2 bases, and 5 bases lay outside the gene matches. CDR3 region: CASSLWEGGEQYF. The CDR3 DNA reads TGCGCCAGCAGCTTATGGGAGGGTGGCGAGCAGTACTTC.

V is TRBV5-1 and J is TRBJ1-1; 11 nucleotides line up with TRBD1. The germline gives CDR1 SGHRS, CDR2 YFSETQ. There are 16 residues in the CDR3. Trimming took 4 bases from V and 2 from J; bases not matched to a gene: 7. For the CDR3, the DNA is TGCGCCAGCAGCCACGGGACAGGGGGACGTAACACTGAAGCTTTCTTT. Amino acids: CASSHGTGGRNTEAFF.

The gene calls are TRBV19 and TRBJ2-5; 9 positions match TRBD2. V trimming: 7 bases; J trimming: 1 base; junction bases outside the gene matches: 13. Germline V gene sequence: CDR1 LNHDA, CDR2 SQIVND (reference sequence). The CDR3 has 17 amino acids. The DNA of the CDR3 is TGTGCCAGTACCCCTGGGGCTAGCGGGGTATTCCAAGAGACCCAGTACTTC. It encodes CASTPGASGVFQETQYF.

The chain couples TRBV5-1 to TRBJ2-5; 9 bases are shared with TRBD2. V lost 3 bases to trimming and J lost 5 bases; unmatched junction nucleotides: 14. The CDR3 consists of 17 residues. CDR1 and CDR2 (germline): SGHRS, YFSETQ. CDR3 bases: TGCGCCAGCAGCTCCCGGGCCGCACTAGCGGGTTTGGAGACCCAGTACTTC. Its protein is CASSSRAALAGLETQYF.

CDR3 sequence reads: CASSTGQSIQETQYF. The CDR3 coding sequence is TGTGCCAGCAGCACAGGACAGTCAATCCAAGAGACCCAGTACTTC. This chain joins TRBV7-9 and TRBJ2-5, with TRBD1 as a possible D gene (6 bases). Per the germline V gene, CDR1 is SEHNR and CDR2 is FQNEAQ (reference sequence). Trimming pared 5 bases from V and 1 base from J, leaving 14 bases between. The CDR3 is 15 residues long.

The CDR3 sequence is CASSQVLMNTEAFF. The CDR3 DNA reads as TGCGCCAGCAGTCAGGTACTTATGAACACTGAAGCTTTCTTT. The chain combines TRBV4-3 with TRBJ1-1, with D uncertain. The CDR3 has 14 amino acids. With 6 bases removed from V and 0 bases from J, the gap between germline ends came to 11 bases. Germline-derived CDR1 and CDR2 are LGHNA and YSLEER.

The chain links TRBV5-6 to TRBJ2-7, with TRBD1 identical over 9 bases. V lost 4 bases, J lost 4 bases, and 6 bases stayed unmatched. CDR3 length: 14 amino acids. Germline loops: CDR1 SGHDT, CDR2 YYEEEE. CDR3 loop: CASSVWDRAYEQYF. The CDR3 bases are TGTGCCAGCAGCGTATGGGACAGGGCTTACGAGCAGTACTTC.

This chain uses TRBV11-3 with TRBJ2-3; D perhaps matches TRBD1 (7 bases). V gave up 3 bases and J gave up 6 bases, with 10 bases separating them. The CDR3 runs to 13 residues. The V gene's germline CDR1 is SGHNT and CDR2 YENEEA. CDR3 coding DNA: TGTGCCAGCAGCTTCCCAGGGGGGGATACGCAGTATTTT. Translation: CASSFPGGDTQYF.

This clone was seen a few times. The rearrangement joins TRBV11-1 to TRBJ1-4; TRBD1 matches 10 bases. The CDR3 is 14 amino acids. V shed 5 bases, J shed 5 bases, and the junction held 2 bases outside the gene matches. Germline V gives CDR1 SGHAT, CDR2 FQDESV (reference sequence). CDR3 in DNA: TGTGCCAGCAGCCGGGGACAGGGGAATGAAAAACTGTTTTTT. Protein: CASSRGQGNEKLFF.

The chain is built from TRBV5-1 and TRBJ1-2; D is possibly TRBD1 (5 bases). Trimming took 4 bases from V and 2 from J, leaving 18 bases between them. Germline CDR1 and CDR2: SGHRS and YFSETQ. The CDR3 runs to 16 residues. CDR3 in amino acids: CASSRGEGRSNYGYTF. CDR3 bases: TGCGCCAGCAGCCGGGGGGAGGGCCGTTCCAACTATGGCTACACCTTC.

This clone turned up a few times. This rearrangement joins TRBV4-3 to TRBJ1-4, with D perhaps TRBD1 (6 bases). Germline assignment: CDR1 LGHNA and CDR2 YSLEER. V gave up 5 bases and J gave up 7 bases, with 11 bases separating them. The CDR3 has 13 amino acids. CDR3 sequence (DNA): TGCGCCAGCAGCGGACAGTCGGGTGAAAAACTGTTTTTT. Amino acid sequence: CASSGQSGEKLFF.

This clone was found a few times. The V gene is TRBV5-1, the J gene TRBJ1-1; D unclear. The CDR3 is 15 amino acids. Germline values: CDR1 SGHRS, CDR2 YFSETQ. Trimming took 1 base from V and 1 from J, leaving 11 bases between them. CDR3 coding DNA: TGCGCCAGCAGCTTGTCTTTTGCGGGGAACACTGAAGCTTTCTTT. This translates into CASSLSFAGNTEAFF. The whole variable domain, filled in from reference TRBV5-1 and TRBJ1-1, reads KAGVTQTPRYLIKTRGQQVTLSCSPISGHRSVSWYQQTPGQGLQFLFEYFSETQRNKGNFPGRFSGRQFSNSRSEMNVSTLELGDSALYLCASSLSFAGNTEAFFGQGTRLTVV.

This chain connects TRBV30 to TRBJ1-2; possible D gene TRBD1, 5 bases. V lost 8 bases and J 10 bases, leaving 26 bases between the germline ends. Per the germline V gene, CDR1 is GTSNPN and CDR2 is SVGIG (reference sequence). This CDR3 is built from 14 residues. CDR3 DNA sequence: TGTGCCCTTCCCCCTGGCGTATCACAAGGGGACTACACCTTC. Protein: CALPPGVSQGDYTF.

This chain connects TRBV7-2 to TRBJ2-7; 9 bases align to TRBD2. The J segment lost 0 bases and the V segment lost 3 bases, leaving 3 bases of the junction unmatched. Germline CDR1 SGHTA, CDR2 FQGNSA. This CDR3 has 15 residues. CDR3 bases: TGTGCCAGCAGCTTCGGACTAGCGAGCTCCTACGAGCAGTACTTC. It encodes CASSFGLASSYEQYF.

The chain employs TRBV6-5 and TRBJ2-3, with 9 nucleotides matching TRBD1. Per the germline V gene, CDR1 is MNHEY and CDR2 is SVGAGI. The CDR3 is 16 residues long. V was clipped by 4 bases and J by 6 bases; unmatched bases: 11. The CDR3 loop reads CASSLAPGTGTDTQYF. The CDR3 DNA reads as TGTGCCAGCAGTTTGGCCCCCGGGACAGGGACGGATACGCAGTATTTT.

The genes are TRBV2 and TRBJ2-2; 9 positions match TRBD1. CDR1 SNHLY and CDR2 FYNNEI come from the germline V gene. This CDR3 is built from 17 residues. The V and J ends lost 3 bases and 3 bases, in that order; junction bases with no gene match: 8. The CDR3 nucleotides read TGTGCCAGCAGTGACGATCAGGACAGGGGATACACCGGGGAGCTGTTTTTT. Encoded protein: CASSDDQDRGYTGELFF.

This chain links TRBV30 with TRBJ2-7; D may be TRBD2 (6 bases). Trimming stripped 0 bases from V and 2 bases from J, with 14 bases between. The CDR3 spans 15 residues. Germline V gene lookup returns CDR1 GTSNPN and CDR2 SVGIG (reference sequence). The CDR3 reads CAWSVKGRSPYEQYF. The CDR3 DNA sequence: TGTGCCTGGAGTGTGAAAGGGAGGTCGCCCTACGAGCAGTACTTC.